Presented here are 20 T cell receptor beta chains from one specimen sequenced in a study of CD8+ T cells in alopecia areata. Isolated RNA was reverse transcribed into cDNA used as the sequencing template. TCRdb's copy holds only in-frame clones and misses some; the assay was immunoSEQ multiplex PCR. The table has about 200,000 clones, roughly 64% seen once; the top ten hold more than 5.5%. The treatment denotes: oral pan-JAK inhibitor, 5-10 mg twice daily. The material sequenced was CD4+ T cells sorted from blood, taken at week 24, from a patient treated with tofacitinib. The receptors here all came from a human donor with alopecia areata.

The CDR3 region is CASSTHLREQYF. CDR3 nucleotides: TGTGCCAGCAGTACCCATTTGCGCGAGCAGTACTTC. V gene TRBV6-1 combines with J gene TRBJ2-7; no definite D call. Germline CDR1 and CDR2: MNHNS and SASEGT. CDR3 size: 12 residues. Trimming shortened V by 5 bases and J by 6 bases, and 11 bases separated the two germline ends.

The CDR3 sequence is CASSRGRIMNTEAFF. In DNA form, the CDR3 reads TGTGCCAGCAGCCGGGGCAGGATCATGAACACTGAAGCTTTCTTT. The chain is built from TRBV14 and TRBJ1-1, with D possibly TRBD1 on 5 matching bases. Trimming shortened V by 4 bases and J by 0 bases, and 12 bases separated the two germline ends. The CDR3 covers 15 residues. Germline assignment: CDR1 SGHDN and CDR2 FVKESK.

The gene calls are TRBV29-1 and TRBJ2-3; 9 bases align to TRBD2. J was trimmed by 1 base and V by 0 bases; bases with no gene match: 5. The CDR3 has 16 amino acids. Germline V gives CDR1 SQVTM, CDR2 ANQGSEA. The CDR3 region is CSVEDPKRGGTDTQYF. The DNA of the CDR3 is TGCAGCGTTGAAGATCCCAAGCGGGGGGGCACAGATACGCAGTATTTT.

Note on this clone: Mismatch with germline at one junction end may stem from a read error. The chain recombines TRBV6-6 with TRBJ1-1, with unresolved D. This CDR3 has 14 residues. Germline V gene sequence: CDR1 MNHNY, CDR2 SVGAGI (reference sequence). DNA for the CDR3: TGTGCCATCAGTGAGCGACACATGAACACTGAAGCTTTCTTT. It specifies CAISERHMNTEAFF.

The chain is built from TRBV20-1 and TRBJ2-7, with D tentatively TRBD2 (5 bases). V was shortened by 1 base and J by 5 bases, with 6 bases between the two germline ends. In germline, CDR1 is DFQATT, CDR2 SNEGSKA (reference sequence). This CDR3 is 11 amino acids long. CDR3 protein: CSARGENEQYF. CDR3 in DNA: TGCAGTGCTAGAGGGGAGAACGAGCAGTACTTC.

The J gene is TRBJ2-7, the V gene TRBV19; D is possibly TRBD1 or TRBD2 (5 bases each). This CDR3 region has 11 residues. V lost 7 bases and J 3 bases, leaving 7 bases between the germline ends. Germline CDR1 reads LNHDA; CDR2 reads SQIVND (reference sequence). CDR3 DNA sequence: TGTGCCAGTATGGGACGCTACGAGCAGTACTTC. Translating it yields CASMGRYEQYF.

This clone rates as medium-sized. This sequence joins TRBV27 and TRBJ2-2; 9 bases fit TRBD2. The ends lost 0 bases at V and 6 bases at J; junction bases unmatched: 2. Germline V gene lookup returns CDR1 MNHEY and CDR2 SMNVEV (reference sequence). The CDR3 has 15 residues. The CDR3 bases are TGTGCCAGCAGTTTATCCGCGGGAGGGCCCGGGGAGCTGTTTTTT. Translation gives CASSLSAGGPGELFF.

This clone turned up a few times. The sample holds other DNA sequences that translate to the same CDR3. The CDR3 loop reads CASSPRQGTYEQYF. As DNA, the CDR3 is TGTGCCAGCAGCCCACGACAGGGTACGTACGAGCAGTACTTC. V usage is TRBV7-2 and J usage is TRBJ2-7; 7 bases align to TRBD1. Per germline, CDR1 SGHTA and CDR2 FQGNSA. V dropped 5 bases and J dropped 4; count of bases not matched to a gene: 8. This CDR3 comprises 14 residues.

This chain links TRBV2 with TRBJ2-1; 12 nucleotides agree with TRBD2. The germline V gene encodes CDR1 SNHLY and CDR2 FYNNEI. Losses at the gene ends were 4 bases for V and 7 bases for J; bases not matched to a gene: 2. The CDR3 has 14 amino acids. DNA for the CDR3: TGTGCCAGCAGTGCCGGACTAGCGGGGAATGAGCAGTTCTTC. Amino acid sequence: CASSAGLAGNEQFF.

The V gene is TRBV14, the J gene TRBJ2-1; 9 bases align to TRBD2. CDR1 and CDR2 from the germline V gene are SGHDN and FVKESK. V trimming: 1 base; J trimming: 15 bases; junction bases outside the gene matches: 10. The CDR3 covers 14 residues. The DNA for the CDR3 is TGTGCCAGCAGCCAAGTGACGGCGGGAGGGCCTGTGTTCTTC. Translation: CASSQVTAGGPVFF.

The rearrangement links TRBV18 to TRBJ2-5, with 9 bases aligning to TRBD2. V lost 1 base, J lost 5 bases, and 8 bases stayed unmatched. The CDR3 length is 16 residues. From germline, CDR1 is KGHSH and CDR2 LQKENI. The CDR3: CASSPLSAGGPETQYF. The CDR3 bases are TGTGCCAGCTCACCACTCTCTGCGGGAGGGCCCGAGACCCAGTACTTC.

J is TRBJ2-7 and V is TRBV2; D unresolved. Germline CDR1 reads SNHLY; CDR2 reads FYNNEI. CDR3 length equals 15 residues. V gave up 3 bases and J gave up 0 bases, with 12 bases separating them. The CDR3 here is CASSDSATHSYEQYF. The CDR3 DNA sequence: TGTGCCAGCAGTGATTCCGCCACCCACTCCTACGAGCAGTACTTC.

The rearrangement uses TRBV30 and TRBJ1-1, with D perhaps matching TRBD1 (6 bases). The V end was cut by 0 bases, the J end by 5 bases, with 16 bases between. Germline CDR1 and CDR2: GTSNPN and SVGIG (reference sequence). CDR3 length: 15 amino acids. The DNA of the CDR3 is TGTGCCTGGAGTGTCGTCGGAGGGGGGACGACTGAAGCTTTCTTT. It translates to CAWSVVGGGTTEAFF.

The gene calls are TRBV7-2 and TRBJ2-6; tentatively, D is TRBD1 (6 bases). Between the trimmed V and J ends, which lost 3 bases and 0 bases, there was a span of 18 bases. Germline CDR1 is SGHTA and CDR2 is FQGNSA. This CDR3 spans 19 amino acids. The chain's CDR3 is CASSLDGRGRDSGANVLTF. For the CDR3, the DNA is TGTGCCAGCAGCTTGGATGGCAGGGGCCGGGACTCTGGGGCCAACGTCCTGACTTTC.

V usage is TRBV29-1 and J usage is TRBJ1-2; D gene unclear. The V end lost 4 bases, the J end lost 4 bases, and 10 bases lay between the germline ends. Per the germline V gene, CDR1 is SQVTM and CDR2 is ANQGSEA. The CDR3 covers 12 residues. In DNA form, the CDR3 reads TGCAGCGTTGTTACAAGCGCCTATGGCTACACCTTC. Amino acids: CSVVTSAYGYTF. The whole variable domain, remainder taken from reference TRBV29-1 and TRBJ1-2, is SAVISQKPSRDICQRGTSLTIQCQVDSQVTMMFWYRQQPGQSLTLIATANQGSEATYESGFVIDKFPISRPNLTFSTLTVSNMSPEDSSIYLCSVVTSAYGYTFGSGTRLTVV.

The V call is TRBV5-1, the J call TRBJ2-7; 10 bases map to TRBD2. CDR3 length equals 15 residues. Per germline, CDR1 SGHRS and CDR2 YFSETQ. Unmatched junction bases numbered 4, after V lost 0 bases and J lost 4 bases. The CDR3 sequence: CASSLVVAGGYEQYF. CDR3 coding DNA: TGCGCCAGCAGCTTGGTGGTAGCGGGAGGTTACGAGCAGTACTTC. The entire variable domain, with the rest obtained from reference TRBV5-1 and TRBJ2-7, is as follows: KAGVTQTPRYLIKTRGQQVTLSCSPISGHRSVSWYQQTPGQGLQFLFEYFSETQRNKGNFPGRFSGRQFSNSRSEMNVSTLELGDSALYLCASSLVVAGGYEQYFGPGTRLTVT.

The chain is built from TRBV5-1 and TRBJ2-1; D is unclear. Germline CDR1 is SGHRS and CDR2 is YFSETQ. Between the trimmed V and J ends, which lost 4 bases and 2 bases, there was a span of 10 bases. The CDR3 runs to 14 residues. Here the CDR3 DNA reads TGCGCCAGCAGCCCCCTCGCGGCCTACAATGAGCAGTTCTTC. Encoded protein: CASSPLAAYNEQFF.

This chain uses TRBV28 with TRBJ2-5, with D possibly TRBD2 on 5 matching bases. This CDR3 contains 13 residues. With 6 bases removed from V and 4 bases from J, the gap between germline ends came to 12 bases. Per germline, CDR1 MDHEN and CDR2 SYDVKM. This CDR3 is CASSLWGAETQYF. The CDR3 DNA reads TGTGCCAGCAGCCTATGGGGAGCAGAGACCCAGTACTTC.

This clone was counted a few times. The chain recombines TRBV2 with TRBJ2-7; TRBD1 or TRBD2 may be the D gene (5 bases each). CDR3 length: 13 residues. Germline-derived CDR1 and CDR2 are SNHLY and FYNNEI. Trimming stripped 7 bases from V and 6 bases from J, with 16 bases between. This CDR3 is CASTVVRDGEQYF. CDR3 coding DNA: TGTGCCAGCACGGTCGTCAGGGACGGCGAGCAGTACTTC.

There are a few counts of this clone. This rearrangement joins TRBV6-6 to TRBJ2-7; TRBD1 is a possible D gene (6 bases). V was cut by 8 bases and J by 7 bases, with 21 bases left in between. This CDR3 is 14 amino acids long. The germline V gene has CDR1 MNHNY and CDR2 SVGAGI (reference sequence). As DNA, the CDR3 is TGTGCCAGCTCACGACAGGCACTGTTAAATGAGCAGTACTTC. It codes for CASSRQALLNEQYF.